The subject of this entry is one TCR beta chain. Its antigen specificity is not known. No base qualities exist here, and no much larger clone lies one base off it. DNA from uncultured naive and memory CD4+ T cells underwent immunoSEQ TCR-beta sequencing at deep resolution. The study's own analysis went as follows. Preprocessing removed nonproductive sequences and CDR3s not starting with C, not ending with F or W, or shorter than 7 amino acids. Cultured and uncultured naive and memory CD4+ repertoires were searched for CDR3s previously identified as spike- and CEF-reactive. Pairwise Levenshtein distance, computed with the stringdist R package after three terminal residues were trimmed from each end, was used as the measure of CDR3 homology. The table comes from immuneACCESS by way of TCRdb, which keeps in-frame sequences with V and J called. Part of the clones is missing from these tables; in studies checked, under half for an unresolved V gene and the rest for unknown reasons. Clonal size and the V and J genes are those of that table, whereas D and trimming came from the DNA. Counted in this sample were around 35,000 clones; approximately 85% of them appeared once. The ten biggest clones cover roughly 3% of the sample.

Naive and memory CD4+ T cells were separated from cryopreserved PBMCs by CD4 enrichment followed by EasySep naive CD4+ T cell enrichment. Ficoll-Paque PLUS gradient centrifugation was used to isolate PBMCs from either whole blood or leukapheresis product. PBMCs were either cryopreserved at -140 degrees C or used fresh in the expansion assay. The QIAamp Micro DNA Kit was used to extract genomic DNA from the CD4+ T cells. This sample is drawn from a study of CD4 T cells in relation to SARS-CoV-2 and coronaviruses (dated by TCRdb to 2020 to 2022). Regarding the research as a whole: A median age of roughly 35 years, with a range of about 20 to 80 years, was recorded for the full convalescent cohort of 12 to 13 patients. Of the roughly twelve convalescent patients, 8 were male and 4 were female, and two of the subjects were Hispanic. Shared crossreactive spike epitopes were mapped to their HLA restriction using patient-derived lymphoblastoid cell lines. The study assessed, at the TCR clonotype level, memory CD4+ T cell crossreactivity between SARS-CoV-2 and common cold coronavirus spike proteins. The Adaptive Biotechnologies TCR-sequencing kit was used to sequence samples from a few pre-COVID donors and the naive versus memory experiments, whereas other data were Illumina-based. Expansion assays from other donors in the study were sequenced with a different, Illumina-based TCR-beta assay. Results the study describes overall, beyond this receptor: No donor contributed both pre-pandemic and post-infection samples, which limited tracing the source of pre-existing responses. Since the crossreactivity analysis centred on spike protein, crossreactivity against other viral proteins was not assessed. Crossreactive clones showed significantly weaker SARS-CoV-2-driven expansion than monoreactive clones, consistent with antigenic imprinting. Small numbers of patients and of tested TCRs limited the study. Memory CD4+ clonotypes crossrecognizing SARS-CoV-2 and at least one common cold coronavirus spike were found in approximately 60% of donors. Sequencing naive versus memory cells indicated that the assay picks up memory recall responses, not primary responses primed during culture.

The germline V gene specifies SGHTA as CDR1 and FQGNSA as CDR2. The CDR3 sequence holds 19 residues, the cysteine and phenylalanine included. Of all the DNA, just the CDR3 is kept, 57 bases in frame from base 1. A distance of 22 bases separates the germline ends of V and J, which lose 2 bases and 1 base respectively. The rearrangement joined TRBV7-2 to TRBJ2-3, with the identity of the D gene unclear. The clonotype comes from an adult with COVID-19. Material for sequencing was memory CD4+ T cells from PBMCs. The sample's cell subset or site label, decoded: memory (non-naive) CD4+ T cells. CDR3 sequence: CASSLRQSFTRDRTDTQYF. The DNA sequence is TGTGCCAGCAGCTTAAGGCAAAGCTTTACCCGCGACCGCACAGATACGCAGTATTTT.